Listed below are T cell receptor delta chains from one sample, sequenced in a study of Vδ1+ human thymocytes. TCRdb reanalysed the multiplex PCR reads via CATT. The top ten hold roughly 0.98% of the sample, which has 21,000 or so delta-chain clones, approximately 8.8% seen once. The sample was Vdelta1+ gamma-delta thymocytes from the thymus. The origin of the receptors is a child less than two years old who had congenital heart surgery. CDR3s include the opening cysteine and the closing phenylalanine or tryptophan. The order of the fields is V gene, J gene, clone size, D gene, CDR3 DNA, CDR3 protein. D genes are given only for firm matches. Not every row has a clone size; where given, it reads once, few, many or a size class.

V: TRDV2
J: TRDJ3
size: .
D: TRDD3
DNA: TGTGCCTGTGACACCGGATTTCGGGCTCCTACGTGCTTGGTACTGGGGGTTGCCTGGGACACCCGACAGATGTTTTTC
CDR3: CACDTGFRAPTCLVLGVAWDTRQMFF

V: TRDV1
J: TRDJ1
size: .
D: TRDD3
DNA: TGTGCTCTTGGGGAGTACTGGGGGATACAGGTTGCCGATAAACTCATCTTT
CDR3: CALGEYWGIQVADKLIF

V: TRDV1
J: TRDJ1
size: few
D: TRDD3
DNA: TGTGCTCTTGGGGAACTCCCTATATTAGGTGGTGGGATACAACTCTACACCGATAAACTCATCTTT
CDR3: CALGELPILGGGIQLYTDKLIF

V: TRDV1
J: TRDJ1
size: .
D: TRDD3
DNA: TGTGCTCTTGGGGAAGGGTCCCTCCTGGTACTGGGGAGCGATAAACTCATCTTT
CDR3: CALGEGSLLVLGSDKLIF

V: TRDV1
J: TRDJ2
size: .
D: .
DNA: TGTGCTCTTGGGGAACTAATCCCCTCCCCGGGGCCGACAGCACAACTCTTCTTC
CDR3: CALGELIPSPGPTAQLFF

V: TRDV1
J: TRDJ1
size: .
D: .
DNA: TGTGCTCTTGGGGAAGCGGCGAGGGGGACCCAAGGGTCCGATAAACTCATCTTT
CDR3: CALGEAARGTQGSDKLIF

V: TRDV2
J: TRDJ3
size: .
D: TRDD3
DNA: TGTGCCTGTGACGCTGTGTTGGGGGATACGGGCTCCTGGGACACCCGACAGATGTTTTTC
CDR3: CACDAVLGDTGSWDTRQMFF

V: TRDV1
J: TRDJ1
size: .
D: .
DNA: TGTGCTCTTGGGGGATTCACCGATAAACTCATCTTT
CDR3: CALGGFTDKLIF

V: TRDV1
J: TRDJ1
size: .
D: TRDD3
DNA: TGTGCTCTTGGGGTGTGGGCTGGGGGATACCTGTACACCGATAAACTCATCTTT
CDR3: CALGVWAGGYLYTDKLIF

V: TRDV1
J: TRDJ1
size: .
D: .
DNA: TGTGCTCTTGGGGAGGAGGTACCACAACCATTCGATAAACTCATCTTT
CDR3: CALGEEVPQPFDKLIF

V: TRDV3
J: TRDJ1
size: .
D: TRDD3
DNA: TGTGCCTTTGGGGGGATTAAAGAAGGGCGCCGGGATAAACTCATCTTT
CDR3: CAFGGIKEGRRDKLIF

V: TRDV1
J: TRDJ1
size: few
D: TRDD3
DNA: TGTGCTCTTGGGGAACGAGACTGGGGGATACCCGACGATAAACTCATCTTT
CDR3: CALGERDWGIPDDKLIF

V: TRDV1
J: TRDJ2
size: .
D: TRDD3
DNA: TGTGCTCTTGGGGAACCCCCTCAGGGCCCTACGCCGGTACTGGGGGATACGATGACAGCACAACTCTTCTTT
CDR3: CALGEPPQGPTPVLGDTMTAQLFF

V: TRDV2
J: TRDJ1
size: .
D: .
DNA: TGTGCCTGTGACACCGTTGGTGGGGGCTGGTACACCGATAAACTCATCTTT
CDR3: CACDTVGGGWYTDKLIF

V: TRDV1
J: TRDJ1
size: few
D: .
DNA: TGTGCTCTTGGGGAACTCACAGTGGACACCGATAAACTCATCTTT
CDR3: CALGELTVDTDKLIF

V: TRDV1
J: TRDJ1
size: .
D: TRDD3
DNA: TGTGCTCTTGGGGAACTTTTCCCGATCGTACTGGGGGATACGTCCGATAAACTCATCTTT
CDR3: CALGELFPIVLGDTSDKLIF

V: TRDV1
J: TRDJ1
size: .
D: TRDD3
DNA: TGTGCTCTTGGGGAACTATATACTGGGGGATACACCGATAAACTCATCTTT
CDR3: CALGELYTGGYTDKLIF